This T cell receptor (beta chain) was recorded in a study of shared clonotypes between healthy human individuals. Study context: Aged 18 to 49, the donors were two women and a few men.

Naive CD4+ cells were CD45RA-selected; the remaining cells were memory. CDR1 is MDHEN and CDR2 is SYDVKM in the germline V gene. The CDR3 is 15 amino acids. V was pared by 6 bases and J by 7 bases, with 10 bases of the junction left unmatched. Produced via immunoSEQ multiplex PCR; TCRdb's table is partial and in-frame only. The profile shows over a million clones, about 84% of them singletons. The TCR was taken from a man younger than 30 in good health. Some clones in this sample may be carry-over from other donors' samples. The rearrangement joins TRBV28 to TRBJ2-1; 9 bases are a match to TRBD1. The sample taken for sequencing was memory CD4+ T cells from PBMCs. The subset denotes: CD45RA-negative fraction. The DNA for the CDR3 is TGTGCCAGCAGCCCCGGGGACAGGGAGGAGAATGAGCAGTTCTTC. It yields the protein CASSPGDREENEQFF.